A selection of T cell receptor beta chains follows, all from one sample in a study of OX40 agonist ivuxolimab in advanced cancers. The protocol was immunoSEQ multiplex PCR, while the TCRdb copy is restricted to in-frame clones and leaves out a portion. The data contain 70,000 to 95,000 clones, 75% to 95% of them seen just once; the ten biggest clones take up roughly 6.9%. Source: CD4+ or CD8+ T cells sorted from blood, taken in a trial of the OX40 agonist ivuxolimab. These receptors all come from an adult with an advanced solid tumor such as melanoma, head and neck, liver or kidney cancer. CDR3s include the opening cysteine and the closing phenylalanine or tryptophan. The order of the fields is V gene, J gene, CDR3 protein.

>TRBV9|TRBJ2-5
CASSVQPSGQETQYF
>TRBV2|TRBJ2-6
CASSVEGAGANVLTF
>TRBV5-1|TRBJ1-4
CASSLTPTNEKLFF
>TRBV13|TRBJ1-2
CASSLQGAGYTF
>TRBV27|TRBJ1-6
CASKTTGSNSPLHF
>TRBV4-2|TRBJ2-5
CASSQALSGLGETQYF
>TRBV6-4|TRBJ2-1
CASSDTDRVSNEQFF
>TRBV9|TRBJ1-2
CASSVGINYGYTF
>TRBV2|TRBJ1-1
CASSRNGGAKDTEAFF
>TRBV4-1|TRBJ2-5
CASSRLGTPFQETQYF
>TRBV2|TRBJ2-7
CASSETTGPNF
>TRBV6-1|TRBJ2-5
CASSIAVTSETQYF
>TRBV5-1|TRBJ1-5
CASSLAGSDNQPQHF
>TRBV5-1|TRBJ1-1
CASSLTGGLLIDAEAFF
>TRBV7-2|TRBJ1-3
CASSLIGGSGNTIYF
>TRBV7-2|TRBJ2-2
CASSLAPPRGWIPRYTGELFF
>TRBV5-1|TRBJ2-1
CASSTMSGSNNEQFF
>TRBV2|TRBJ1-1
CASRVVNTEAFF
>TRBV9|TRBJ1-4
CASSVGRTGVEKLFF
>TRBV5-1|TRBJ2-7
CASSSVPGTLEQYF
>TRBV14|TRBJ2-1
CASSQLISTLAGRGHEQFF
>TRBV27|TRBJ2-1
CASSFRGSYNEQFF
>TRBV19|TRBJ2-2
CASSSTGFPGELFF
>TRBV6-5|TRBJ1-5
CASGQGGGMDF
>TRBV18|TRBJ1-5
CASSRERQGADNQPQHF
>TRBV12-5|TRBJ2-7
CASGRGQGKSYEQYF
>TRBV25-1|TRBJ2-2
CASSPRTGGTGELFF
>TRBV5-1|TRBJ2-2
CASSPEGSRSGELFF
>TRBV30|TRBJ1-5
CAFSWGGSSNQPQHF
>TRBV4-1|TRBJ2-3
CASSRASAGGATDTQYF
>TRBV19|TRBJ2-3
CASSITSGTGAQYF
>TRBV11-2|TRBJ1-3
CASSPDSLSGNTIYF
>TRBV28|TRBJ2-7
CASQITSYEQYF
>TRBV11-3|TRBJ2-2
CASSLDFTGELFF
>TRBV19|TRBJ2-7
CASSIGTESYEQYF
>TRBV27|TRBJ2-3
CASSYLRDTDTQYF
>TRBV2|TRBJ2-7
CALSRPLDEQYF
>TRBV19|TRBJ2-1
CASSIAPLAGMGYNEQFF
>TRBV6-6|TRBJ2-5
CASSRQGEQTQYF
>TRBV9|TRBJ2-3
CASSVGGAGTDTQYF
>TRBV5-1|TRBJ2-4
CASSLEGAKNIQYF
>TRBV5-1|TRBJ2-2
CASSLDYTGELFF